The present TCR beta chain was sequenced within a study of shared clonotypes between healthy human individuals. TCRdb's table, derived via immunoSEQ multiplex PCR, lists solely in-frame clones and lacks some. Among around 500,000 clones, approximately 79% were seen once, and the ten largest hold approximately 12%. The sample was PBMCs. The TCR sequence derives from a woman in her 40s in good health. Some clones in this sample may be carry-over from other donors' samples.

CDR3 region: CASSPPIGSGNTIYF. The CDR3 DNA follows: TGTGCCAGCTCACCACCGATAGGGTCTGGAAACACCATATATTTT. The J gene is TRBJ1-3, the V gene TRBV18; D not certain. V was shortened by 0 bases and J by 1 base, with 7 bases between the two germline ends. CDR3 size: 15 residues. The germline V gene has CDR1 KGHSH and CDR2 LQKENI. Variable domain in full (rest from reference TRBV18 and TRBJ1-3): NAGVMQNPRHLVRRRGQEARLRCSPMKGHSHVYWYRQLPEEGLKFMVYLQKENIIDESGMPKERFSAEFPKEGPSILRIQQVVRGDSAAYFCASSPPIGSGNTIYFGEGSWLTVV.